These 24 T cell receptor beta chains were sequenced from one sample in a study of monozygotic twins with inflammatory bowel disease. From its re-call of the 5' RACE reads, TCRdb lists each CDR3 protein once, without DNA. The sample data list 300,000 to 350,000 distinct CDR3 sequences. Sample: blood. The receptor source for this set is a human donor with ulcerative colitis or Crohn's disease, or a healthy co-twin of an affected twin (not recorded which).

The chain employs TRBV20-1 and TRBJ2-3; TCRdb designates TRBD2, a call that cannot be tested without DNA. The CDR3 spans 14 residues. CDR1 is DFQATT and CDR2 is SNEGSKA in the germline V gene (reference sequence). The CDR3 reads CSAILAGGPDTQYF.

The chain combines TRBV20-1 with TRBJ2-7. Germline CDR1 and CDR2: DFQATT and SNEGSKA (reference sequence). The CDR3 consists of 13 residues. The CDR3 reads CSARDLGLYEQYF.

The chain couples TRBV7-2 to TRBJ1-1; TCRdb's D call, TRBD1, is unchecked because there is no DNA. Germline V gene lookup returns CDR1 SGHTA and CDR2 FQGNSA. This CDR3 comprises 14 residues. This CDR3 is CASSLQGGVTEAFF.

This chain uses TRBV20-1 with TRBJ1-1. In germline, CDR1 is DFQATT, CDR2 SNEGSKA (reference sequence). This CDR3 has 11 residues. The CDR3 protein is CSAFMNTEAFF.

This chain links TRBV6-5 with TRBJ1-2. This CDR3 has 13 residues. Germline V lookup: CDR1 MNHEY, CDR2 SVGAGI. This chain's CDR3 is CASSYRENYGYTF.

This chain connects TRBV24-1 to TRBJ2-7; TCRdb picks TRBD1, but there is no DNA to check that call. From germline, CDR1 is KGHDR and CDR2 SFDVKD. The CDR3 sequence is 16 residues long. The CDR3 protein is CATSDVPGQGSREQYF.

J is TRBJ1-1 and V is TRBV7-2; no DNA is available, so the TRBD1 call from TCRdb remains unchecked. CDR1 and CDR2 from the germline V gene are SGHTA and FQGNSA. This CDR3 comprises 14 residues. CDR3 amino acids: CASSLKGGRTEAFF. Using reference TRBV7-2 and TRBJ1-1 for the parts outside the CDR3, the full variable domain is GAGVSQSPSNKVTEKGKDVELRCDPISGHTALYWYRQSLGQGLEFLIYFQGNSAPDKSGLPSDRFSAERTGGSVSTLTIQRTQQEDSAVYLCASSLKGGRTEAFFGQGTRLTVV.

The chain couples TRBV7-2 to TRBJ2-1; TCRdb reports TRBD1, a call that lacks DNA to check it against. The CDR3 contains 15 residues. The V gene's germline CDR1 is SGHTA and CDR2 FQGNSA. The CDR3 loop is CASSLPRGGALEQFF. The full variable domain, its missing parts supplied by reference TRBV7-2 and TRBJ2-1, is GAGVSQSPSNKVTEKGKDVELRCDPISGHTALYWYRQSLGQGLEFLIYFQGNSAPDKSGLPSDRFSAERTGGSVSTLTIQRTQQEDSAVYLCASSLPRGGALEQFFGPGTRLTVL.

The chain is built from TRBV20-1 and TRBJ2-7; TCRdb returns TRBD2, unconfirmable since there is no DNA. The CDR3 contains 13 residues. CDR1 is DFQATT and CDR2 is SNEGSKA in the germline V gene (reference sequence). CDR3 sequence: CSAPLQGSYEQYF.

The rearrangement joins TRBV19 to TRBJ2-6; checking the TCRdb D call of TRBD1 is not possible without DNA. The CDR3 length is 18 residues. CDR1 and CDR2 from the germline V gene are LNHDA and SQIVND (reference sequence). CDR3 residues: CASSIQQGGFSGANVLTF.

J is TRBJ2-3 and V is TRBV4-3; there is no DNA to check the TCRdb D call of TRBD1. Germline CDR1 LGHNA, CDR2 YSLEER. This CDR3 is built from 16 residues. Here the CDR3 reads CASSHGRTGPTDTQYF.

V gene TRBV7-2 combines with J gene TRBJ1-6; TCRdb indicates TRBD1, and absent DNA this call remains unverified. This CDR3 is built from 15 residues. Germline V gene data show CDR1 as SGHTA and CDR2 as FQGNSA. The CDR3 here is CASSLQTGDNSPLHF.

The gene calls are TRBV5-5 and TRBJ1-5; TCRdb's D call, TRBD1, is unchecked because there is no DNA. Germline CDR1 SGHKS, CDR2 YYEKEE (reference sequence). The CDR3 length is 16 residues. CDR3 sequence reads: CASSLVGQDSNQPQHF.

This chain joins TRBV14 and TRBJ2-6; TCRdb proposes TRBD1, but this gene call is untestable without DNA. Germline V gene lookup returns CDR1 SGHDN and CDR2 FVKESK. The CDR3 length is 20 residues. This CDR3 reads CASSPERRTGSRSGANVLTF.

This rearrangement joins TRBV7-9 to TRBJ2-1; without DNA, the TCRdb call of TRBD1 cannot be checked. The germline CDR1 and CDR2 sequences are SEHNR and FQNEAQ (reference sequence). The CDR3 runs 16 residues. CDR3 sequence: CASSTPSARVGNEQFF.

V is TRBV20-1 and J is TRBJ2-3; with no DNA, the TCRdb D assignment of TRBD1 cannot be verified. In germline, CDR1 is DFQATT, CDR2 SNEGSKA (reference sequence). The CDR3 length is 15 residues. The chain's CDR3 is CSATTGTAPTDTQYF.

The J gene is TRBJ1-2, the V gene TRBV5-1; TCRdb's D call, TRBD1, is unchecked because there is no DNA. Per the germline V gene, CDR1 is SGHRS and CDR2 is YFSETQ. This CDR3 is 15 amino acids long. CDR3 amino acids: CASSLGTGGGYGYTF.

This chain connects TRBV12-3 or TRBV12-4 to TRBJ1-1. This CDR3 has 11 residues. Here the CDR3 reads CASSFGTEAFF.

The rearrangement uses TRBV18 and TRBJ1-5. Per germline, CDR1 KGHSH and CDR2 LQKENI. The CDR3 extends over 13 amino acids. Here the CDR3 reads CASSYTVSQPQHF. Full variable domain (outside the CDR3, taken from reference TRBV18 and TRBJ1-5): NAGVMQNPRHLVRRRGQEARLRCSPMKGHSHVYWYRQLPEEGLKFMVYLQKENIIDESGMPKERFSAEFPKEGPSILRIQQVVRGDSAAYFCASSYTVSQPQHFGDGTRLSIL.

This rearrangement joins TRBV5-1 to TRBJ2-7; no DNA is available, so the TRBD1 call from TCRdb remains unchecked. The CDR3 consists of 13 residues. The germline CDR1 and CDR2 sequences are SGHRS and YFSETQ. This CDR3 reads CASSGPGESEQYF.

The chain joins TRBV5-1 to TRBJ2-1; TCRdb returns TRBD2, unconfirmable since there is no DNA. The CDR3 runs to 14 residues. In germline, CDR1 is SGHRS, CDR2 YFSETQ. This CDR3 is CASSSLAGEDEQFF. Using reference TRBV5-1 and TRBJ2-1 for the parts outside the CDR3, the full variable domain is KAGVTQTPRYLIKTRGQQVTLSCSPISGHRSVSWYQQTPGQGLQFLFEYFSETQRNKGNFPGRFSGRQFSNSRSEMNVSTLELGDSALYLCASSSLAGEDEQFFGPGTRLTVL.

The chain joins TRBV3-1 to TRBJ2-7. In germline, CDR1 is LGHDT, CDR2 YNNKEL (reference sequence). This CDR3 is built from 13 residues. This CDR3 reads CASSQDRVYEQYF.

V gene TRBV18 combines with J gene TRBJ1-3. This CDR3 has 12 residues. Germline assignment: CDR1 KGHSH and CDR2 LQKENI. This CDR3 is CASSPSGTVLYF.

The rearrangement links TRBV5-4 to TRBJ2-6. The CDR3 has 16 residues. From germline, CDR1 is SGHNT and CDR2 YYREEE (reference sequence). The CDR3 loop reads CASSLFRGSGANVLTF.